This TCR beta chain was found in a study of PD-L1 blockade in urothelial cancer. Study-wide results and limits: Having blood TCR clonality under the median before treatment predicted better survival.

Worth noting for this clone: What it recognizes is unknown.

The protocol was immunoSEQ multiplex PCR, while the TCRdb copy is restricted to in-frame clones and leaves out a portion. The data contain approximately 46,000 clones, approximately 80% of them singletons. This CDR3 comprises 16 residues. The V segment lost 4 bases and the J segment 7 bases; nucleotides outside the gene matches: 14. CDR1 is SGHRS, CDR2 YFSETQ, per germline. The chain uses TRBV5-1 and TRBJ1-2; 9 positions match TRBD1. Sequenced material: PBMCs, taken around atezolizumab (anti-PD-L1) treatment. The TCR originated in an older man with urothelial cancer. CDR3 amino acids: CASSASGTGTFGGYTF. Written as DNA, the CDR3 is TGCGCCAGCAGCGCCTCCGGGACAGGGACTTTTGGTGGCTACACCTTC. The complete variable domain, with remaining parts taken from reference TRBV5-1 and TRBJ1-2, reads KAGVTQTPRYLIKTRGQQVTLSCSPISGHRSVSWYQQTPGQGLQFLFEYFSETQRNKGNFPGRFSGRQFSNSRSEMNVSTLELGDSALYLCASSASGTGTFGGYTFGSGTRLTVV.